These 12 T cell receptor beta chains originate from one sample sequenced in a study of shared clonotypes between healthy human individuals. Naivety among CD8 cells was defined by CD45RO negativity and positive CCR7 selection, thereby excluding terminally differentiated effector memory CD45RA+ cells. Here immunoSEQ multiplex PCR was the method, and the copy in TCRdb shows in-frame clones only, minus some. The sample includes some 2,000,000 clones, around 96% of them seen just once. Sequencing used naive CD8+ T cells sorted from blood. Receptors originate from a young man in good health.

The chain has TRBV10-2 and TRBJ1-1, with D uncertain. Trimming removed 3 bases at V and 3 bases at J, with 8 bases between. CDR1 and CDR2 from the germline V gene are WSHSY and SAAADI. The CDR3 consists of 13 residues. In nucleotides, the CDR3 is TGCGCCAGCAGTGACCAGCGTTACACTGAAGCTTTCTTT. It codes for CASSDQRYTEAFF.

The rearrangement links TRBV2 to TRBJ2-7, with D perhaps matching TRBD2 (6 bases). The germline gives CDR1 SNHLY, CDR2 FYNNEI. V dropped 7 bases and J dropped 3 bases, with 13 bases sitting between them. This CDR3 contains 13 residues. The CDR3 here is CASMSGQDYEQYF. The CDR3 region has the DNA TGTGCCAGCATGAGCGGGCAAGACTACGAGCAGTACTTC. Using reference TRBV2 and TRBJ2-7 for the parts outside the CDR3, the full variable domain is EPEVTQTPSHQVTQMGQEVILRCVPISNHLYFYWYRQILGQKVEFLVSFYNNEISEKSEIFDDQFSVERPDGSNFTLKIRSTKLEDSAMYFCASMSGQDYEQYFGPGTRLTVT.

The chain employs TRBV12-5 and TRBJ1-2; weak D call: TRBD1 (5 bases). Trimming took 1 base from V and 8 from J, leaving 11 bases between them. There are 13 residues in the CDR3. Germline V CDR1 and CDR2: LGHNT, FRNRAP. The CDR3 spells CASGLAQGGGYTF. As DNA, the CDR3 is TGTGCTAGTGGTTTGGCGCAGGGCGGCGGCTACACCTTC.

The chain employs TRBV5-1 and TRBJ2-3; D may be TRBD1 or TRBD2 (5 bases each). CDR1 and CDR2 from the germline V gene are SGHRS and YFSETQ. V lost 0 bases to trimming and J lost 6 bases, with 14 bases between them. This CDR3 comprises 15 residues. The CDR3 reads CASSLATGRRDTQYF. CDR3 sequence (DNA): TGCGCCAGCAGCTTGGCCACGGGACGCCGGGATACGCAGTATTTT.

The chain is built from TRBV12-5 and TRBJ2-1; tentatively, D is TRBD2 (5 bases). Per the germline V gene, CDR1 is LGHNT and CDR2 is FRNRAP. Trimming removed 3 bases from V and 8 bases from J, with 8 bases in between. This CDR3 is built from 12 residues. CDR3 DNA sequence: TGTGCTAGTGGTTTAAGTAGCGATGAGCAGTTCTTC. Translation: CASGLSSDEQFF.

This sequence joins TRBV6-5 and TRBJ2-7; 8 nucleotides agree with TRBD1. The CDR3 loop spans 16 amino acids. Trimming removed 0 bases from V and 4 bases from J; junction bases left unmatched: 8. CDR1 is MNHEY, CDR2 SVGAGI, per germline. CDR3 in DNA: TGTGCCAGCAGTTACTCGACAGGGGAGAGGGAGTACGAGCAGTACTTC. Translated: CASSYSTGEREYEQYF.

J is TRBJ2-7 and V is TRBV4-1, with D maybe TRBD2 (5 bases). CDR1 MGHRA and CDR2 YSYEKL come from the germline V gene. Trimming removed 4 bases at V and 0 bases at J, with 19 bases between. The CDR3 is 17 residues long. The CDR3, as DNA: TGCGCCAGCAGCCCAAAGGACTCTTCCCGTTCCTCCTACGAGCAGTACTTC. Translating gives CASSPKDSSRSSYEQYF.

This chain links TRBV5-4 with TRBJ2-7; 9 bases are shared with TRBD1. The ends lost 2 bases at V and 3 bases at J; junction bases unmatched: 6. The CDR3 spans 15 residues. Germline values: CDR1 SGHNT, CDR2 YYREEE (reference sequence). CDR3 bases: TGTGCCAGCAGCTTAACGGGACAGGGCTACTACGAGCAGTACTTC. Residues: CASSLTGQGYYEQYF.

This clone appeared a few times. The genes are TRBV13 and TRBJ1-4; 10 positions agree with TRBD1. CDR3 size: 14 residues. The V and J ends lost 5 bases and 14 bases, in that order; junction bases with no gene match: 11. CDR1 and CDR2 from the germline V gene are PRHDT and FYEKMQ (reference sequence). CDR3: CASSHGTGAARLFF. The CDR3 DNA follows: TGTGCCAGCAGCCATGGGACAGGGGCTGCTCGGCTGTTTTTT.

Details on this clone: The same CDR3 also results from other DNA sequences found in this sample. CDR3 nucleotide sequence: TGTGCCTGGAGTGTAGGGCCGGGAGGAGCAGATACGCAGTATTTT. It specifies CAWSVGPGGADTQYF. The chain carries TRBV30 and TRBJ2-3; 7 bases line up with TRBD2. This CDR3 is 15 amino acids long. Losses at the gene ends were 0 bases for V and 4 bases for J; bases not matched to a gene: 7. The germline gives CDR1 GTSNPN, CDR2 SVGIG (reference sequence).

The chain employs TRBV21-1 and TRBJ1-1; the table gives TRBD1 as D, unverified against the DNA. TRBV21-1 is recorded as a pseudogene. This CDR3 region has 15 residues. This CDR3 is CATRARDRERTEAFF. The CDR3 bases are TGTGCCACCAGAGCCCGGGACAGGGAGAGGACTGAAGCTTTCTTT.

This chain joins TRBV7-6 and TRBJ2-5, with TRBD2 as a possible D gene (5 bases). Germline CDR1 and CDR2: SGHVS and FNYEAQ. The CDR3 spans 15 residues. The V gene lost 4 bases and the J gene lost 5 bases, with 17 bases spanning the gap. CDR3 region: CASSSETDKRETQYF. CDR3 DNA sequence: TGTGCCAGCAGCTCAGAGACCGACAAGCGGGAGACCCAGTACTTC.